The clone carrying this T cell receptor beta chain was detected many times. Its target is unknown. The record originates from a study of regulatory T cells in long-lasting Graves disease. Broader study findings: Newly diagnosed Graves' patients had higher TCR diversity than persistent ones. There was favoring of TRBV28, TRBJ1-2 and TRBJ2-5 in persistent disease.

The time point: newly diagnosed GD, antithyroid drugs for less than 3 months. From PBMCs, RNA was extracted and then used to make the TCR library. Graves' disease diagnosis was established per American Thyroid Association guidelines. Through Arm-PCR of CDR3 regions and iRepertoire HTBI primers, TCR beta libraries were built. From the multiplex PCR reads, TCRdb called clonotypes with MiXCR, one entry per CDR3 protein. The sample lists hundreds of thousands of distinct CDR3 sequences; roughly 17% were seen once. Deletions cut 4 bases from V and 0 bases from J, with 10 bases between. The CDR3 is 14 residues long. The germline gives CDR1 SGHTA, CDR2 FQGNSA. The same sample was also studied in work on T cells in Graves' hyperthyroidism and ophthalmopathy. From that second work: A model of 13 V-J features distinguished ophthalmopathy from stable hyperthyroidism.

Sample: peripheral blood mononuclear cells (PBMCs), taken at new diagnosis, from a patient treated with antithyroid drugs. This sequence was found in a man aged 40-55 years with Graves disease. The chain couples TRBV7-2 to TRBJ2-7; D is perhaps TRBD1 (6 bases). CDR3 sequence reads: CASSWTESSYEQYF. The CDR3 nucleotides are TGTGCCAGCAGCTGGACAGAGTCCTCCTACGAGCAGTACTTC.